This T cell receptor beta chain was sequenced in a study of T cell responses to AZD1222 COVID-19 vaccine. Across the study: Pooling of second doses given at about 4 or about 12 weeks was done. Overall study findings and caveats: Donor demographics were predominantly white British with a female majority; clonal diversity may be underestimated. Nearly half of unique spike-specific TCRs reportedly avoided B.1.351 and B.1.1.7 mutated regions.

The table lists this clone with a few counts. What it binds is not known. Germline CDR1 and CDR2: LNHNV and YYDKDF (reference sequence). The germline V and J ends were trimmed by 0 bases and 7 bases, with 13 bases remaining between them. CDR3 length equals 14 residues. Data came from immunoSEQ multiplex PCR; TCRdb stores just in-frame clones and leaves some out. The table has approximately 120,000 clones, more than 75% seen once. The V call is TRBV15, the J call TRBJ2-7; D is undetermined. Sequencing was performed on peripheral blood, taken on day 0 of AZD1222 vaccination. The TCR sequence derives from an adult in good health. CDR3 amino acids: CATSRDKATLEQYF. Here the CDR3 DNA reads TGTGCCACCAGCAGAGATAAGGCTACCTTGGAGCAGTACTTC.